Reported below is one T cell receptor (beta chain). No antigen is known for it. No quality values exist for individual bases; no much larger clone is one base distant. To prepare the library, the immunoSEQ multiplex PCR assay was applied. TCRdb re-hosts the immuneACCESS table, in-frame sequences only. Its copies lack some clones; in the studies checked, an unresolved V gene accounts for under half of them, and the cause for the rest is not known. This sample comprises 50,000 to 70,000 clones, roughly 92% of them detected only once. The ten largest clones represent roughly 1.5% of the sample. This entry belongs to a study of T cell changes during pregnancy in multiple sclerosis (dated by TCRdb to about 2019). General notes on the study: In women with multiple sclerosis, the researchers looked at how the T cell repertoire shifted as pregnancy progressed.

Germline trimming amounts to 2 bases on V and 0 bases on J, with 2 as the count of junction bases outside the gene matches. The germline V gene supplies CDR1 SGHTA and CDR2 FQGNSA. The CDR3 spans 16 residues, from the cysteine through the phenylalanine. Only CDR3 DNA remains: 48 bases, in frame from the first base. The chain is encoded by TRBV7-2 joined to TRBJ2-1; 9 bases in the junction line up with TRBD2. The clonotype comes from a female donor with multiple sclerosis, enrolled in a pregnancy study. Specimen: peripheral blood, collected in the second trimester of pregnancy. The DNA sequence reads TGTGCCAGCAGCTTACTAGCGGGATACTCCTACAATGAGCAGTTCTTC. It specifies CASSLLAGYSYNEQFF.